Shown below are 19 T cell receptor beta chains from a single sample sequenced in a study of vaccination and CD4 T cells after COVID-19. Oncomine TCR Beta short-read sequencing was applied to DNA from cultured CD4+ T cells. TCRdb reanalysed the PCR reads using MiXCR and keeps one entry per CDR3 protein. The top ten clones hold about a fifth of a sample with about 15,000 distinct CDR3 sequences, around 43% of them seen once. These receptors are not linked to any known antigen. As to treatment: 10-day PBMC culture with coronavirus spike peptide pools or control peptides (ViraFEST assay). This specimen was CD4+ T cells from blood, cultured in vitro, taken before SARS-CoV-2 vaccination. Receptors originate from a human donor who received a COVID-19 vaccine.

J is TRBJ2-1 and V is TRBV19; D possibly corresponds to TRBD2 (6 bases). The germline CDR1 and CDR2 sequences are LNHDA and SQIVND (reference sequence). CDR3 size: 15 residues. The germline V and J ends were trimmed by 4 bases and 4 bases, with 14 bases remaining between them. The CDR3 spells CASSSSGRGYNEQFF. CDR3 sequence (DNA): TGTGCCAGTAGTAGTAGTGGTCGGGGGTACAATGAGCAGTTCTTC.

Here the CDR3 reads CASSLSLALAQPGAKNIQYF. Written as DNA, the CDR3 is TGTGCCAGCAGCTTATCGCTGGCACTAGCGCAACCCGGGGCCAAAAACATTCAGTACTTC. The chain is built from TRBV7-2 and TRBJ2-4; 7 bases line up with TRBD2. Germline lookup yields CDR1 SGHTA and CDR2 FQGNSA. V lost 2 bases, J lost 1 base, and 17 bases stayed unmatched. The CDR3 contains 20 residues.

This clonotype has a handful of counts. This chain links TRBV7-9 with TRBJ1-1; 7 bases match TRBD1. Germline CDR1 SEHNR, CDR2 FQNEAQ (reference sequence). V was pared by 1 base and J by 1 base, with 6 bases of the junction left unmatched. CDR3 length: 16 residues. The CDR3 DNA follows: TGTGCCAGCAGCTTAGGGGACAGTTCGTGGAACACTGAAGCTTTCTTT. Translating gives CASSLGDSSWNTEAFF.

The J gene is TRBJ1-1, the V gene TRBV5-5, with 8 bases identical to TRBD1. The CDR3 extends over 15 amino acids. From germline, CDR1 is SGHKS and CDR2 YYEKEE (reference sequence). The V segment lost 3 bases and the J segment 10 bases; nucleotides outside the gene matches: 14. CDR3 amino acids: CASSSRTGLTAVAFF. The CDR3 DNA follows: TGTGCCAGCAGCTCGAGGACAGGGCTTACCGCCGTAGCTTTCTTT.

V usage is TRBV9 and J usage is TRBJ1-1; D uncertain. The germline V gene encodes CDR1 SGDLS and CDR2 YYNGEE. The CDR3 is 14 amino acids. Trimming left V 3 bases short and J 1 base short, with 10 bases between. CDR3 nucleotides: TGTGCCAGCAGCGAGGACTGGGGGAACACTGAAGCTTTCTTT. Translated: CASSEDWGNTEAFF.

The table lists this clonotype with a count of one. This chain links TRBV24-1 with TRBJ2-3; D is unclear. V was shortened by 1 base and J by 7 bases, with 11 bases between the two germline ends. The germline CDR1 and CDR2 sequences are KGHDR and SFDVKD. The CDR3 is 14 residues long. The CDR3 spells CATSDFWASNTQYF. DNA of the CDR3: TGTGCCACCAGTGATTTTTGGGCTTCGAATACGCAGTATTTT.

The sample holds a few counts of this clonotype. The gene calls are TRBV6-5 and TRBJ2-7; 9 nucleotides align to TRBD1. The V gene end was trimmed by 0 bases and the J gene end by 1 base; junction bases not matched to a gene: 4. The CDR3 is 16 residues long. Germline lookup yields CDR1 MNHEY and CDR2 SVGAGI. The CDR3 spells CASSYSMGQGSYEQYF. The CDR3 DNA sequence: TGTGCCAGCAGTTACTCGATGGGACAGGGTTCCTACGAGCAGTACTTC.

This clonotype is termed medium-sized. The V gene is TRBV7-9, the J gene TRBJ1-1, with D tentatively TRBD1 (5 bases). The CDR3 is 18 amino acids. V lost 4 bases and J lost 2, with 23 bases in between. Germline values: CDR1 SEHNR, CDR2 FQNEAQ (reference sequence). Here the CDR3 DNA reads TGTGCCAGCAGCTATTTACTCCGGGACGTAGCTAGAAACACTGAAGCTTTCTTT. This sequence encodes CASSYLLRDVARNTEAFF.

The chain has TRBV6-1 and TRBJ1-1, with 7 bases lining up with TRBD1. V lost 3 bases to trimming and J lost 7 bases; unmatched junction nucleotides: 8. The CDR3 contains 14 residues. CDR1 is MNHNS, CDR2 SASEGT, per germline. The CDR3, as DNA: TGTGCCAGCAGTGACCCCGACAGGGATCTTGAAGCTTTCTTT. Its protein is CASSDPDRDLEAFF.

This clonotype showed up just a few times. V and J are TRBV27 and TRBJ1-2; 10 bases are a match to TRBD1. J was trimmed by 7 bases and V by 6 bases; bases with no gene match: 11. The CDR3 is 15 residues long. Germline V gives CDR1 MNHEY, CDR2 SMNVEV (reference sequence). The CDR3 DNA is TGTGCCAGCAGGCTTATGACAGGGGGCGGAGGTGGCTACACCTTC. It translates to CASRLMTGGGGGYTF.

The CDR3 DNA sequence: TGCAGTGCATTACGAAGGACTAGCGGCACAGATACGCAGTATTTT. This sequence encodes CSALRRTSGTDTQYF. The J gene is TRBJ2-3, the V gene TRBV20-1, with 9 bases lining up with TRBD2. The CDR3 totals 15 residues. CDR1 and CDR2 from the germline V gene are DFQATT and SNEGSKA (reference sequence). Trimming at V came to 6 bases and at J to 1 base, leaving 8 bases not matched to a gene.

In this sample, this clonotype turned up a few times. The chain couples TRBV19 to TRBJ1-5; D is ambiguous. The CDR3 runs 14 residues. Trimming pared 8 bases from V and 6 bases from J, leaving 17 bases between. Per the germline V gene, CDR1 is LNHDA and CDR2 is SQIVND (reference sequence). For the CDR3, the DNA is TGTGCCAGTTCGCCCGGCGGGGAAATTCAGCCCCAGCATTTT. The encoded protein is CASSPGGEIQPQHF.

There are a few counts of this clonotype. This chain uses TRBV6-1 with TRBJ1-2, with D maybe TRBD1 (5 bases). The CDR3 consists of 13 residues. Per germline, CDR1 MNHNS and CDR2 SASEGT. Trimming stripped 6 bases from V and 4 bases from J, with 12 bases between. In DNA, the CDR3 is TGTGCCAGCAGACCAAGACAGACCTATGGCTACACCTTC. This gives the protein CASRPRQTYGYTF.

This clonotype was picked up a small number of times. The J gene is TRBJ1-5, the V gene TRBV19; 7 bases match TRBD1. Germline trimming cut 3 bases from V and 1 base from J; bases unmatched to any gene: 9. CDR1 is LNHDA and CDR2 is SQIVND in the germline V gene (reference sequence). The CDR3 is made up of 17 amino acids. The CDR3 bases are TGTGCCAGTAGTATTTACAGGGGATTCGGGAGCAATCAGCCCCAGCATTTT. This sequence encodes CASSIYRGFGSNQPQHF.

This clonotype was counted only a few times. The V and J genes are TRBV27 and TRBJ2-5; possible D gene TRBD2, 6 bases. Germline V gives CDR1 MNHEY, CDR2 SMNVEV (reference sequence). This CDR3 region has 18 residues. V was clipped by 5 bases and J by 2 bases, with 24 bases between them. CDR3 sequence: CASSRTLTTGLLQETQYF. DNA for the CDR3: TGTGCCAGCAGTCGAACCCTAACAACGGGACTCCTACAAGAGACCCAGTACTTC.

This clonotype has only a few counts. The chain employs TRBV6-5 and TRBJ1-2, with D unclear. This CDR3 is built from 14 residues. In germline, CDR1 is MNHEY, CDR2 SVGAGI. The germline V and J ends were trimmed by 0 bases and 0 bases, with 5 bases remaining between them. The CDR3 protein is CASSYSAANYGYTF. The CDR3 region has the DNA TGTGCCAGCAGTTACTCGGCGGCTAACTATGGCTACACCTTC.

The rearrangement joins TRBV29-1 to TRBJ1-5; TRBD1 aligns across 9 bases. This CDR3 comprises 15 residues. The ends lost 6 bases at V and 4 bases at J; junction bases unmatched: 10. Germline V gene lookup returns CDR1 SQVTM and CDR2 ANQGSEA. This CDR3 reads CSVAKGTGKNQPQHF. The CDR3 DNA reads TGCAGCGTGGCTAAGGGGACAGGGAAAAATCAGCCCCAGCATTTT. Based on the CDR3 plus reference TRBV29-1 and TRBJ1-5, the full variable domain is SAVISQKPSRDICQRGTSLTIQCQVDSQVTMMFWYRQQPGQSLTLIATANQGSEATYESGFVIDKFPISRPNLTFSTLTVSNMSPEDSSIYLCSVAKGTGKNQPQHFGDGTRLSIL.

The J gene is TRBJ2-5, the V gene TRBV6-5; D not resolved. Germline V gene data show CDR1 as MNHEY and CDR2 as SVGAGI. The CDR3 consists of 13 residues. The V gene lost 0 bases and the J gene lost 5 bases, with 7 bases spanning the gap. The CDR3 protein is CASSYSGSETQYF. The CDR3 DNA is TGTGCCAGCAGTTACTCAGGGTCTGAGACCCAGTACTTC.

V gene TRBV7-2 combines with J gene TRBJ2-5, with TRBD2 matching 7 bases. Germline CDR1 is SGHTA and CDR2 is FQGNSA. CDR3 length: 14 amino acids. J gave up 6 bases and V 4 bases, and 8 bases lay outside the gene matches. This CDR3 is CASSSPAGRKTQYF. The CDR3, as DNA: TGTGCCAGCAGCTCACCAGCGGGGAGAAAGACCCAGTACTTC. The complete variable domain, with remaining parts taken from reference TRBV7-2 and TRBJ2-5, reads GAGVSQSPSNKVTEKGKDVELRCDPISGHTALYWYRQSLGQGLEFLIYFQGNSAPDKSGLPSDRFSAERTGGSVSTLTIQRTQQEDSAVYLCASSSPAGRKTQYFGPGTRLLVL.